The next 16 T cell receptor beta chains were all read from a single sample in a study of CD8 T cells in Susac syndrome. Random hexamers were used to reverse transcribe the RNA input (roughly 0.5 to 1 ug). TCRdb re-called the immunoSEQ multiplex PCR reads with MiXCR, one entry per CDR3 protein. The sample carries a few hundred thousand distinct CDR3 sequences, around 96% recorded once. Sequencing was performed on CD4+ T cells from PBMCs. The receptors here all came from a human donor with multiple sclerosis.

This chain connects TRBV5-1 to TRBJ2-7, with 7 bases that match TRBD1. The CDR3 runs 11 residues. The ends lost 8 bases at V and 2 bases at J; junction bases unmatched: 1. Germline V gives CDR1 SGHRS, CDR2 YFSETQ. As DNA, the CDR3 is TGCGCCAGGGACAGGCCCTACGAGCAGTACTTC. Protein product: CARDRPYEQYF.

The chain employs TRBV18 and TRBJ2-7, with D uncertain. V lost 6 bases, J lost 0 bases, and 6 bases lay in between. Germline assignment: CDR1 KGHSH and CDR2 LQKENI. The CDR3 sequence is 12 residues long. The CDR3 DNA reads TGTGCCAGCTCCCCGGTCTCCTACGAGCAGTACTTC. It is translated as CASSPVSYEQYF.

The genes are TRBV4-1 and TRBJ2-1; TRBD2 matches 7 bases. Germline V gene lookup returns CDR1 MGHRA and CDR2 YSYEKL. V shed 0 bases and J 4 bases; nucleotides not matched to a gene: 6. CDR3 length: 16 amino acids. The DNA for the CDR3 is TGCGCCAGCAGCCAAGAAACGGGAGGAGTATACAATGAGCAGTTCTTC. It yields the protein CASSQETGGVYNEQFF.

The chain is built from TRBV4-1 and TRBJ2-7, with 7 bases lining up with TRBD1. CDR3 size: 15 residues. Germline V lookup: CDR1 MGHRA, CDR2 YSYEKL. J gave up 0 bases and V 0 bases, and 2 bases lay outside the gene matches. CDR3 DNA sequence: TGCGCCAGCAGCCAAGATTGGGACAGCTCCTACGAGCAGTACTTC. It translates to CASSQDWDSSYEQYF.

The chain employs TRBV4-1 and TRBJ2-1; a weak D match, TRBD1 (5 bases). The V gene's germline CDR1 is MGHRA and CDR2 YSYEKL. The CDR3 extends over 15 amino acids. V lost 8 bases and J 2 bases, leaving 16 bases between the germline ends. The CDR3 here is CASGPAGLPYNEQFF. The CDR3, as DNA: TGCGCCAGCGGGCCGGCAGGGTTACCCTACAATGAGCAGTTCTTC.

This chain links TRBV3-1 with TRBJ1-5, with D possibly being TRBD1 (5 bases). The CDR3 loop spans 15 amino acids. Trimming pared 4 bases from V and 2 bases from J, leaving 12 bases between. Germline V lookup: CDR1 LGHDT, CDR2 YNNKEL (reference sequence). The chain's CDR3 is CASSLGGSGNQPQHF. CDR3 nucleotide sequence: TGTGCCAGCAGCCTCGGGGGGTCGGGCAATCAGCCCCAGCATTTT.

This clonotype was observed a handful of times. As DNA, the CDR3 is TGTGCCACCAGCACACGACAGGGGGCAAACATTCAGTACTTC. This codes for CATSTRQGANIQYF. V is TRBV15 and J is TRBJ2-4; the match to TRBD1 covers 10 bases. CDR1 and CDR2 from the germline V gene are LNHNV and YYDKDF (reference sequence). There are 14 residues in the CDR3. The V segment lost 4 bases and the J segment 6 bases; nucleotides outside the gene matches: 3.

The chain combines TRBV6-6 with TRBJ2-7; 10 positions agree with TRBD2. This CDR3 is built from 14 residues. With 7 bases clipped from V and 2 bases from J, the junction kept 5 bases outside the gene matches. In germline, CDR1 is MNHNY, CDR2 SVGAGI (reference sequence). CDR3 amino acids: CASNPSGGPYEQYF. The CDR3 coding sequence is TGTGCCAGCAATCCTAGCGGGGGCCCCTACGAGCAGTACTTC.

The genes are TRBV20-1 and TRBJ1-5; TRBD1 is a possible D gene (6 bases). With 6 bases removed from V and 4 bases from J, the gap between germline ends came to 13 bases. Germline CDR1 reads DFQATT; CDR2 reads SNEGSKA (reference sequence). CDR3 length: 13 amino acids. CDR3 region: CSAITGLNQPQHF. CDR3 bases: TGCAGTGCAATAACAGGGTTAAATCAGCCCCAGCATTTT.

This clonotype was seen a few times. The chain recombines TRBV6-5 with TRBJ2-1, with D possibly TRBD1 on 6 matching bases. V was trimmed by 6 bases and J by 4 bases, leaving 10 bases between them. There are 13 residues in the CDR3. Germline V CDR1 and CDR2: MNHEY, SVGAGI. DNA of the CDR3: TGTGCCAGCAGGTCCGGGACATACAATGAGCAGTTCTTC. This translates into CASRSGTYNEQFF.

V and J are TRBV12-3 or TRBV12-4 and TRBJ2-7; D perhaps matches TRBD1 (5 bases). The CDR3 contains 11 residues. V lost 5 bases to trimming and J lost 7 bases, with 9 bases between them. CDR3 DNA: TGTGCCAGCAGTCCCGACAGAGAGCAGTACTTC. This codes for CASSPDREQYF.

The chain employs TRBV5-6 and TRBJ1-1; the D is unclear. Trimming pared 7 bases from V and 1 base from J, leaving 11 bases between. The CDR3 contains 13 residues. CDR1 SGHDT and CDR2 YYEEEE come from the germline V gene. The CDR3 DNA follows: TGTGCCAGCTTGTTTGGGAGGAACACTGAAGCTTTCTTT. Translated, it gives CASLFGRNTEAFF.

The chain links TRBV25-1 to TRBJ1-3, with unresolved D. The germline V and J ends were trimmed by 3 bases and 8 bases, with 11 bases remaining between them. The CDR3 has 13 amino acids. The V gene's germline CDR1 is MGHDK and CDR2 SYGVNS. Written as DNA, the CDR3 is TGTGCCAGCAGTGATCCCCGAAAAGACACCATATATTTT. It encodes CASSDPRKDTIYF.

The chain couples TRBV29-1 to TRBJ1-2; D uncertain. Germline V lookup: CDR1 SQVTM, CDR2 ANQGSEA. The CDR3 length is 13 residues. V gave up 5 bases and J gave up 4 bases, with 14 bases separating them. CDR3 nucleotides: TGCAGCGTTAGGGCGGCCAGCCGCTATGGCTACACCTTC. Translation: CSVRAASRYGYTF. The entire variable domain, with the rest obtained from reference TRBV29-1 and TRBJ1-2, is as follows: SAVISQKPSRDICQRGTSLTIQCQVDSQVTMMFWYRQQPGQSLTLIATANQGSEATYESGFVIDKFPISRPNLTFSTLTVSNMSPEDSSIYLCSVRAASRYGYTFGSGTRLTVV.

V and J are TRBV29-1 and TRBJ1-1, with 7 bases fitting TRBD1. CDR1 and CDR2 from the germline V gene are SQVTM and ANQGSEA. V lost 6 bases to trimming and J lost 1 base; unmatched junction nucleotides: 5. The CDR3 is 13 residues long. Here the CDR3 reads CSVGGTANTEAFF. DNA for the CDR3: TGCAGCGTCGGAGGGACAGCGAACACTGAAGCTTTCTTT.

CDR3 DNA: TGTGCCAGCAGCTTTTACAGTGATGGCTACACCTTC. Translated: CASSFYSDGYTF. The chain employs TRBV5-6 and TRBJ1-2; unclear D gene. This CDR3 is built from 12 residues. Germline CDR1 is SGHDT and CDR2 is YYEEEE. Trimming took 2 bases from V and 6 from J, leaving 8 bases between them.